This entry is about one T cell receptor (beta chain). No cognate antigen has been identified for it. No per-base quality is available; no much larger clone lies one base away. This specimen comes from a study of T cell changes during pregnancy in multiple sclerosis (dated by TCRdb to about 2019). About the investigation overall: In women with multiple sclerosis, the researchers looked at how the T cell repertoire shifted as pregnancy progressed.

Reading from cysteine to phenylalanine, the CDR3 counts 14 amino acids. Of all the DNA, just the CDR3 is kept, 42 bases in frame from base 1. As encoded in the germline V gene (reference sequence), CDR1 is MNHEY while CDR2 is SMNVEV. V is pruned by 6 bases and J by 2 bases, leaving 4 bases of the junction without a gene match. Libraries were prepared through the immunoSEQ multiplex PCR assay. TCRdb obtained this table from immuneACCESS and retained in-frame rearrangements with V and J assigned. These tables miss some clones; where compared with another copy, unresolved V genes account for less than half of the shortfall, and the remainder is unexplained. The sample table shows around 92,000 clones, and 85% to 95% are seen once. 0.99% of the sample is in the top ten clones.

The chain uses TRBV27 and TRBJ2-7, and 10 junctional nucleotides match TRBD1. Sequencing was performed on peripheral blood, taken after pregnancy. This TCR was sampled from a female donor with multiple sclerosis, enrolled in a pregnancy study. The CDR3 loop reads CASRDGQGAYEQYF. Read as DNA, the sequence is TGTGCCAGCAGAGACGGACAGGGGGCCTACGAGCAGTACTTC.